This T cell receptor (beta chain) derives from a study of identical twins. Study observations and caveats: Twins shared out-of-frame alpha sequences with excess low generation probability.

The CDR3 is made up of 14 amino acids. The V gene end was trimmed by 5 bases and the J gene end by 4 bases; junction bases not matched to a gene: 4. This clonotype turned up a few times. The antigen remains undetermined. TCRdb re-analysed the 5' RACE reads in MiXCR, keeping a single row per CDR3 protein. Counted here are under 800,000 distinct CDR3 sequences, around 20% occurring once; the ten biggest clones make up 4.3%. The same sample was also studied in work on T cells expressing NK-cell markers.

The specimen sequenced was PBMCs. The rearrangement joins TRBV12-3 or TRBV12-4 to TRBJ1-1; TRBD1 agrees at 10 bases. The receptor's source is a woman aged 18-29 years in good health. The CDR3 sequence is CASSETGGSTEAFF. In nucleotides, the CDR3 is TGTGCCAGCAGTGAGACAGGGGGCAGCACTGAAGCTTTCTTT.